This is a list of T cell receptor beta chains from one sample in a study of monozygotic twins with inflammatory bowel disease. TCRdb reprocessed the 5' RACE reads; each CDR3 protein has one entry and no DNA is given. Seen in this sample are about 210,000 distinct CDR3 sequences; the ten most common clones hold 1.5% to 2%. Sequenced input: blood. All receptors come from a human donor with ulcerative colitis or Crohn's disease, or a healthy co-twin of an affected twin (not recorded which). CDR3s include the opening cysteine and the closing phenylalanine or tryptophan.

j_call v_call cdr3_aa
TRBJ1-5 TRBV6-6 CASRRGGQPQHF
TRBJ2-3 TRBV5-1 CASSPAVISSTDTQYF
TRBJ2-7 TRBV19 CASSIARGGLEQYF
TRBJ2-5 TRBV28 CASSSRDTQETQYF
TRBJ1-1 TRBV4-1 CASSHHGAKSTEAFF
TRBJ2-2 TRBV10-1 CASRQGGTGELFF
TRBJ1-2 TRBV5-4 CASSLTGPYGYTF
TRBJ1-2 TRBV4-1 CASSHGPGQGIYGYTF
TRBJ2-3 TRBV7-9 CASSFGGADTQYF
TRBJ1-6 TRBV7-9 CASSPPGQYNSPLHF
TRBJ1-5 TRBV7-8 CASSFNRGSNQPQHF
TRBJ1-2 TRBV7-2 CASSLSSYRGDDYGYTF
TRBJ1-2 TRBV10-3 CAILLGGASGYTF
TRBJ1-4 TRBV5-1 CASSPSVGNEKLFF
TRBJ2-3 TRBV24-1 CATSDTGNAADTQYF
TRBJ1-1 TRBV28 CASSTRLGGAFTEAFF
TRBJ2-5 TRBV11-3 CASSFGLAETQYF
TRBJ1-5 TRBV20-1 CSATRGRSNQPQHF
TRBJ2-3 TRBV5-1 CASSLELAGADTQYF
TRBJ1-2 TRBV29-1 CSVDSWGYGYTF
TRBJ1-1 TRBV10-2 CASTGGRNTEAFF
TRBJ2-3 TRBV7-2 CASSLSVTDTQYF
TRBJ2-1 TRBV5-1 CASSLGGTGTYNEQFF
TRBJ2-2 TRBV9 CASSVVETGELFF
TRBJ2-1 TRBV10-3 CATRGKTGTGSLQFF